These 9 T cell receptor beta chains were all obtained from the same sample, sequenced in a study of cytomegalovirus exposure and HLA in healthy donors. Vbeta (60) and Jbeta (13) primers were used in the PCR. The repertoire was sequenced with immunoSEQ multiplex PCR; TCRdb's copy has only in-frame clones and lacks some. The sample lists fewer than 130,000 clones, about three quarters occurring once. The sequencing sample was made of PBMCs. These receptors were collected from a woman in her sixties or seventies in good health and CMV-seropositive.

V and J are TRBV15 and TRBJ2-2; 8 bases are shared with TRBD2. Germline V gives CDR1 LNHNV, CDR2 YYDKDF (reference sequence). With V trimmed by 3 bases and J by 4 bases, 7 bases remained unmatched. The CDR3 is 16 amino acids. This CDR3 reads CATSSRSGKGTGELFF. CDR3 bases: TGTGCCACCAGCAGCCGTAGCGGGAAGGGCACCGGGGAGCTGTTTTTT.

The rearrangement uses TRBV5-1 and TRBJ1-1; D is unresolved. The ends were cut back, 4 bases at V and 2 bases at J, with 15 bases in the middle. The CDR3 has 15 amino acids. Germline values: CDR1 SGHRS, CDR2 YFSETQ. The CDR3 nucleotides are TGCGCCAGCAGCCCAACCTACAGATTCAACACTGAAGCTTTCTTT. Translated: CASSPTYRFNTEAFF.

This chain joins TRBV2 and TRBJ1-3; D unresolved. This CDR3 comprises 15 residues. Trimming removed 4 bases at V and 0 bases at J, with 10 bases between. Germline V gene data show CDR1 as SNHLY and CDR2 as FYNNEI. The CDR3 DNA reads as TGTGCCAGCAGTGTTGGCGGGGACTCTGGAAACACCATATATTTT. Protein product: CASSVGGDSGNTIYF.

This clone came up a few times. The chain combines TRBV19 with TRBJ2-3; 11 bases map to TRBD2. V shed 8 bases and J 0 bases; nucleotides not matched to a gene: 4. The germline V gene encodes CDR1 LNHDA and CDR2 SQIVND (reference sequence). This CDR3 has 15 amino acids. The CDR3 is CASGGLAVSTDTQYF. The CDR3 DNA reads TGTGCCAGTGGGGGACTAGCGGTGAGCACAGATACGCAGTATTTT.

This clone has just one count. The genes are TRBV10-3 and TRBJ2-7; maybe TRBD1 (6 bases). Germline CDR1 reads ENHRY; CDR2 reads SYGVKD. The CDR3 extends over 13 amino acids. Trimming cost V 6 bases and J 3 bases, with 12 bases left between them. The CDR3 spells CAISPDRNYEQYF. The DNA for the CDR3 is TGTGCCATCAGCCCTGACAGGAACTACGAGCAGTACTTC.

The chain's CDR3 is CASSSQGGRNEQYF. For the CDR3, the DNA is TGCGCCAGCAGTTCCCAGGGGGGAAGGAACGAGCAGTACTTC. The V and J genes are TRBV5-1 and TRBJ2-7, with a weak D call TRBD1 (7 bases). CDR1 and CDR2 from the germline V gene are SGHRS and YFSETQ. Trimming removed 5 bases at V and 5 bases at J, with 17 bases between. The CDR3 has 14 residues.

This clone showed up just once. The chain uses TRBV4-1 and TRBJ2-5; TRBD2 is a possible D gene (5 bases). Germline-derived CDR1 and CDR2 are MGHRA and YSYEKL. Deletions cut 1 base from V and 4 bases from J, with 13 bases between. The CDR3 is made up of 15 amino acids. The CDR3 region is CASSQGRGLGETQYF. CDR3 DNA: TGCGCCAGCAGCCAAGGCAGAGGGCTGGGAGAGACCCAGTACTTC.

This chain connects TRBV6-6 to TRBJ2-5; 10 bases fit TRBD2. Germline values: CDR1 MNHNY, CDR2 SVGAGI (reference sequence). This CDR3 region has 16 residues. Trimming removed 0 bases from V and 2 bases from J; junction bases left unmatched: 3. For the CDR3, the DNA is TGTGCCAGCAGTTACTCTCGGACTAGCGGACAAGAGACCCAGTACTTC. Translated: CASSYSRTSGQETQYF.

This chain links TRBV11-2 with TRBJ2-7, with D tentatively TRBD2 (6 bases). Trimming took off 5 bases at V and 0 bases at J, with 14 bases between the two ends. The CDR3 loop spans 15 amino acids. Germline-derived CDR1 and CDR2 are SGHAT and FQNNGV. The chain's CDR3 is CASSPGTAFSYEQYF. The CDR3 coding sequence is TGTGCCAGCAGCCCTGGGACTGCCTTCTCCTACGAGCAGTACTTC.